The T cell receptor (beta chain) under discussion was sequenced for a study of read filtering for tumor transcriptome and immune sequencing. The sample holds many counts of this clonotype. Its target is not known. From 400 to 450 ng of RNA, a library with molecular barcoded alpha/delta and beta/gamma adaptors was made. TCRdb recomputed calls from the reads with MiXCR, one row per CDR3 protein. The sample records 130,000 or so distinct CDR3 sequences, less than 15% being singletons. Every patient had bone marrow sampled while the disease was active. The study's findings and limits: Sorted CD138-negative bone marrow cells were not purified T cells.

The TCR sequence derives from a donor at least 40 years old with multiple myeloma. The material sequenced was a population of CD138-negative cells sorted from bone marrow.

The CDR3 region has the DNA TGCAGCGTTTTGTGGGAATGGGAGACCCAGTACTTC. It yields the protein CSVLWEWETQYF. The chain has TRBV29-1 and TRBJ2-5; D gene ambiguous. The CDR3 runs to 12 residues. V was clipped by 5 bases and J by 5 bases, with 12 bases between them. The germline V gene has CDR1 SQVTM and CDR2 ANQGSEA.